These T cell receptor beta chains were read from a single sample in a study of T cells in Graves' hyperthyroidism and ophthalmopathy. TCRdb reanalysed the multiplex PCR reads using MiXCR and keeps one entry per CDR3 protein. The sample yields about 290,000 distinct CDR3 sequences, roughly an eighth seen once. The sequenced sample consisted of blood. These receptors originate from a woman aged 40 to 50 with Graves' hyperthyroidism. Both conserved end residues are trimmed from each CDR3. D genes are given only for firm matches.

CDR3 protein: ASRTSFGGVEAF; D gene: .; V gene: TRBV19
CDR3 protein: ASRKTSGVYEQY; D gene: TRBD2; V gene: TRBV28
CDR3 protein: ASSLGGRQISPLH; D gene: .; V gene: TRBV11-2
CDR3 protein: ASSLVRWSPLH; D gene: .; V gene: TRBV28
CDR3 protein: ASSSPLGAQDEQF; D gene: .; V gene: TRBV12-3/TRBV12-4
CDR3 protein: ASSRPRDYEQY; D gene: .; V gene: TRBV6-1
CDR3 protein: ASSLAGAANTEAF; D gene: .; V gene: TRBV27
CDR3 protein: ASSFSGSWNEQF; D gene: TRBD2; V gene: TRBV7-8
CDR3 protein: ASSLSTNNSPLH; D gene: .; V gene: TRBV12-3/TRBV12-4
CDR3 protein: ASSSSGQMNTEAF; D gene: TRBD1; V gene: TRBV6-6
CDR3 protein: ASGLGFSWVAF; D gene: .; V gene: TRBV12-5
CDR3 protein: ASSEGSAADTQY; D gene: .; V gene: TRBV2
CDR3 protein: ASSFLEYTGELF; D gene: .; V gene: TRBV5-6
CDR3 protein: ASSSRGAFKDTQY; D gene: .; V gene: TRBV6-1
CDR3 protein: ASSHAGTEAF; D gene: .; V gene: TRBV3-1
CDR3 protein: ASSIRYRSNQPQH; D gene: .; V gene: TRBV19
CDR3 protein: SAETSGTYEQY; D gene: TRBD2; V gene: TRBV20-1
CDR3 protein: ARLEPNSSSPIYGYT; D gene: .; V gene: TRBV5-1
CDR3 protein: ASSLSLPSYNEQF; D gene: .; V gene: TRBV28
CDR3 protein: ASSSGGFNYGYT; D gene: .; V gene: TRBV19
CDR3 protein: ASSPGTYRTEAF; D gene: .; V gene: TRBV5-5
CDR3 protein: ASSPAGTVNEKLF; D gene: TRBD1; V gene: TRBV18
CDR3 protein: SARDGTSGRAETQY; D gene: TRBD2; V gene: TRBV20-1
CDR3 protein: ASSPRGSQETQY; D gene: .; V gene: TRBV18
CDR3 protein: ASRPVGQAYGYT; D gene: .; V gene: TRBV7-2
CDR3 protein: ASSWGIASETQY; D gene: .; V gene: TRBV6-1
CDR3 protein: ASSRTSFNEKLF; D gene: .; V gene: TRBV6-1
CDR3 protein: ASSFSEGNEKLF; D gene: .; V gene: TRBV7-9
CDR3 protein: ASSFGRDSRNTIY; D gene: TRBD1; V gene: TRBV3-1
CDR3 protein: ASSLVPTSSYEQY; D gene: .; V gene: TRBV7-9
CDR3 protein: ASKGLEETQY; D gene: TRBD2; V gene: TRBV10-2
CDR3 protein: ASSLSSSGRDTQY; D gene: TRBD2; V gene: TRBV27
CDR3 protein: ASSRATDGNSPLH; D gene: .; V gene: TRBV19
CDR3 protein: SVDGVGNTEAF; D gene: .; V gene: TRBV29-1
CDR3 protein: ATLQGPSGAYEQY; D gene: TRBD1; V gene: TRBV28
CDR3 protein: ASSSTGKQPQH; D gene: TRBD1; V gene: TRBV13
CDR3 protein: ASSLAAGSIAEAF; D gene: .; V gene: TRBV7-9
CDR3 protein: SARVRLAGTYEQY; D gene: TRBD2; V gene: TRBV20-1
CDR3 protein: ASSPAGVYEQF; D gene: .; V gene: TRBV18
CDR3 protein: ASSPGLTSGYT; D gene: .; V gene: TRBV6-1
CDR3 protein: ASSQRIRGEQF; D gene: .; V gene: TRBV3-1
CDR3 protein: ASSPSSGRSNEQF; D gene: TRBD2; V gene: TRBV11-3
CDR3 protein: ASSWTGNTGELF; D gene: .; V gene: TRBV6-1
CDR3 protein: SAGTFRGADTQY; D gene: .; V gene: TRBV20-1
CDR3 protein: AISEGGPMNTEAF; D gene: .; V gene: TRBV10-3
CDR3 protein: ASSQGWARADTQY; D gene: .; V gene: TRBV3-1
CDR3 protein: ASRPGTETQY; D gene: .; V gene: TRBV2
CDR3 protein: ASSTLTSSGNEQF; D gene: .; V gene: TRBV7-9